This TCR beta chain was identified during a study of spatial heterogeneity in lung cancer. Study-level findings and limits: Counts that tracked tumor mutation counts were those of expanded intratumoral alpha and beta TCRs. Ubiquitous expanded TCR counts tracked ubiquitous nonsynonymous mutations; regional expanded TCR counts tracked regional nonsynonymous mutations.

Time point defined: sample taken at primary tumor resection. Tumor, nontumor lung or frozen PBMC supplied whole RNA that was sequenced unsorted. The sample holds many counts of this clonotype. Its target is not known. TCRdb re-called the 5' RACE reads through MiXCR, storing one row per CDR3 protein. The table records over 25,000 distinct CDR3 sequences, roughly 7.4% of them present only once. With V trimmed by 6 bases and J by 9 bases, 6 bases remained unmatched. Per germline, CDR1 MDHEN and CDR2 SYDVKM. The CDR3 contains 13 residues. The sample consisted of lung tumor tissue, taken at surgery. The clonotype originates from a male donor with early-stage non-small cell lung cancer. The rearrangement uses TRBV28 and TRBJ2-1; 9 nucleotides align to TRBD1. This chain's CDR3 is CASRLTGGGEQFF. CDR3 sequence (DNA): TGTGCCAGCAGACTAACAGGGGGCGGTGAGCAGTTCTTC.